This note documents a single TCR beta chain sequence. The antigen this receptor binds is unknown. Base qualities are not at hand, and no much larger clone is one base apart. This entry is derived from a study of blood T cell repertoires in COVID-19 (TCRdb year 2020). With respect to the entire study: The collaborator samples originated in the United States, Italy and Spain and spanned the acute and convalescent phases of COVID-19. The prospective study material was composed of cDNA or gDNA derived from T cells, B-cell-depleted T cells, or PBMCs. The dataset comprised deeply sampled blood TCRbeta repertoires from subjects exposed to, actively infected with, or recovered from COVID-19. The repertoires were made available in a free public database intended to serve as a resource for research on the immune response to SARS-CoV-2. The samples were drawn from two sources: the first 160 participants of the ongoing ImmuneRACE study, and over 1,000 subjects contributed by 6 global collaborators. Sample metadata almost always included a de-identified subject ID, COVID-19 status, age in years and sex. Where available, HLA class I and class II types were taken from metadata supplied by the sample provider and were not determined by assay-based typing.

At one collaborating source in Seattle, patients were enrolled during active infection and were followed longitudinally through the course of disease. The collaborating institutions used their own protocols to collect whole blood in K2EDTA tubes. For TCRbeta analysis, collaborators shipped samples as frozen whole blood, isolated PBMCs, or DNA extracted from either of those sample types. The paper's findings and limits, for the study overall: The quantity of clinical and demographic metadata differed by source and by participant and was supplied without curation.

TCRbeta CDR3 regions were amplified from genomic DNA by means of the immunoSEQ Assay, a bias-controlled multiplex PCR. In the original analysis: Nucleated cell counts per sample were estimated from amplification of reference gene primers within the assay. To quantify the absolute abundance of each unique TCRbeta CDR3 rearrangement, sequence reads were collapsed and filtered. Productive Simpson clonality was computed per sample as the square root of Simpson's diversity index over productive rearrangements. TCRdb took over this immuneACCESS table, retaining in-frame rearrangements with V and J assigned. Such tables are incomplete; in checked studies, under half of the missing clones stem from an unresolved V gene, and the remainder is unexplained. Clone size and the V and J calls come from that table; the DNA yielded D and trimming. The sample table contains 300,000 to 350,000 clones; only one count was recorded for more than 70% of them. Approximately 1.8% of the sample lies in the top ten.

The sequenced sample was peripheral blood. This receptor was obtained from a woman aged 30 to 39 with COVID-19, enrolled during active disease.

The DNA sequence is given as TGTGCCAGCAGCCCGACAGGGTACGGCTACACCTTC. This encodes CASSPTGYGYTF. This receptor chain uses TRBV11-3 and TRBJ1-2, and 7 junction bases match TRBD1. The germline V gene supplies CDR1 SGHNT and CDR2 YENEEA. The germline V and J ends show losses of 5 bases and 8 bases respectively, and no gene match explains 5 bases of the junction. The CDR3 holds 12 amino acids from the cysteine to the phenylalanine. Just the 36-base CDR3 DNA is kept, in frame starting at base 1.